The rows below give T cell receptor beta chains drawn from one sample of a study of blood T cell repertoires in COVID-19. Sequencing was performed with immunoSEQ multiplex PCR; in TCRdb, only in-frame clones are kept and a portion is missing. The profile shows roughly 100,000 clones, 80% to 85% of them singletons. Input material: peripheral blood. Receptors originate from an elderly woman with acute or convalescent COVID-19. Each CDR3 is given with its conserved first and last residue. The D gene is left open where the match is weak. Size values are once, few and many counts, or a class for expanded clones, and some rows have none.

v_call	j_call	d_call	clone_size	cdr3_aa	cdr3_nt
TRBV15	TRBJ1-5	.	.	CATSRGGGGQPQHF	TGTGCCACCAGCCGCGGGGGAGGAGGGCAGCCCCAGCATTTT
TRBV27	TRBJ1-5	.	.	CASRAGTQRDQPQHF	TGTGCCAGCAGAGCCGGGACACAAAGGGATCAGCCCCAGCATTTT
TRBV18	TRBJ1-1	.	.	CASSPTRSGTEAFF	TGTGCCAGCTCACCGACCAGGTCGGGGACTGAAGCTTTCTTT
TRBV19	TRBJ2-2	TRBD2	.	CASNPLAGGYNTGELFF	TGTGCCAGTAACCCTCTAGCGGGAGGGTACAACACCGGGGAGCTGTTTTTT
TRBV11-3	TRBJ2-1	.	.	CASSYRGAEDEQFF	TGTGCCAGCAGCTATCGCGGGGCCGAGGATGAGCAGTTCTTC
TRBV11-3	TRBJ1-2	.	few	CASSLEVVPANYGYTF	TGTGCCAGCAGCTTAGAGGTTGTCCCGGCTAACTATGGCTACACCTTC
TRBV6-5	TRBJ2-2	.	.	CASNLEGRTGELFF	TGTGCCAGCAATCTGGAGGGTCGGACCGGGGAGCTGTTTTTT
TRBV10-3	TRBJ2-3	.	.	CAMSPGDGTDTQYF	TGTGCCATGTCGCCGGGTGACGGCACAGATACGCAGTATTTT
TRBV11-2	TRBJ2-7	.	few	CASRRGQGYEQYF	TGTGCCAGCAGACGGGGACAAGGCTACGAGCAGTACTTC
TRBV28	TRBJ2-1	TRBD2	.	CASSLPGLGSYNEQFF	TGTGCCAGCAGTCTCCCGGGACTAGGGTCCTACAATGAGCAGTTCTTC
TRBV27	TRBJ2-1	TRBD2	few	CASSRRASGRYEQFF	TGTGCCAGCAGCCGCCGGGCTAGCGGGAGGTATGAGCAGTTCTTC
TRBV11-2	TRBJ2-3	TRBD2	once	CASSTSGAATDTQYF	TGTGCCAGCAGCACTAGCGGAGCCGCCACAGATACGCAGTATTTT
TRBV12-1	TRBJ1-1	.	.	CASSPQCPGNTEAFF	TGTGCCAGCAGCCCCCAATGCCCAGGAAACACTGAAGCTTTCTTT
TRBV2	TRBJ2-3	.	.	CASPTTGIYSTDTQYF	TGTGCCAGCCCCACCACAGGGATTTATAGCACAGATACGCAGTATTTT
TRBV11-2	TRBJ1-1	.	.	CASSLVRPGGGTEAFF	TGTGCCAGCAGCTTAGTGAGACCGGGGGGAGGCACTGAAGCTTTCTTT
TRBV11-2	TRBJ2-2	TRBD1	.	CASSSRQGSGELFF	TGTGCCAGCAGCTCCAGACAGGGCTCCGGGGAGCTGTTTTTT
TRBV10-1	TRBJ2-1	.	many	CASSEASDSEQFF	TGCGCCAGCAGTGAGGCTAGCGACAGTGAGCAGTTCTTC
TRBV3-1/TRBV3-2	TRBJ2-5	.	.	CASSHTSDRQTQYF	TGTGCCAGCAGCCATACTTCGGACAGACAGACCCAGTACTTC
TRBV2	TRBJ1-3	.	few	CASSPQTVSGNTIYF	TGTGCCAGCAGTCCTCAGACAGTCTCTGGAAACACCATATATTTT
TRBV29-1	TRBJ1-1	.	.	CSVHRSMNTEAFF	TGCAGCGTCCACAGGAGCATGAACACTGAAGCTTTCTTT
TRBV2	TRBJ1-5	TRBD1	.	CASRGTGDQPQHF	TGTGCCAGCAGAGGGACAGGGGATCAGCCCCAGCATTTT
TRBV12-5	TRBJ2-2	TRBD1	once	CASGGQGRNTGELFF	TGTGCTAGTGGGGGACAGGGGCGAAACACCGGGGAGCTGTTTTTT
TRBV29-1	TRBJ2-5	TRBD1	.	CSVEGGTASRETQYF	TGCAGCGTTGAAGGAGGGACAGCATCGAGGGAGACCCAGTACTTC
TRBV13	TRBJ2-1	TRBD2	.	CASSLTGGSTYNEQFF	TGTGCCAGCAGCTTAACGGGCGGGAGTACCTACAATGAGCAGTTCTTC
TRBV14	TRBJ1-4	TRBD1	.	CASSRTGQEEKLFF	TGTGCCAGCAGTCGGACAGGGCAGGAGGAAAAACTGTTTTTT
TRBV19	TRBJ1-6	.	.	CASSISGDAYNSPLHF	TGTGCCAGTAGTATCTCGGGGGATGCCTATAATTCACCCCTCCACTTT
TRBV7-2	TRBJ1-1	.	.	CASSLVQASGPGTFF	TGTGCCAGCAGCTTAGTACAGGCCTCGGGCCCTGGGACTTTCTTT
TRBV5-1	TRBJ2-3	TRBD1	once	CASSLGQGIMDTQYF	TGCGCCAGCAGCTTGGGACAGGGAATTATGGATACGCAGTATTTT
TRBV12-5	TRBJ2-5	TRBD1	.	CASGLDRTGATQYF	TGTGCTAGTGGTTTAGACCGGACAGGGGCGACCCAGTACTTC
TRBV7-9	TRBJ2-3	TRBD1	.	CASSPRGQSDTQYF	TGTGCCAGCAGCCCACGGGGACAGTCAGATACGCAGTATTTT
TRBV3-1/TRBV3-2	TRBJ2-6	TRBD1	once	CASSLRTGGSSGANVLTF	TGTGCCAGCAGCCTCAGGACAGGGGGGAGCTCTGGGGCCAACGTCCTGACTTTC
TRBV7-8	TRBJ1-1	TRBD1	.	CASSLASRGQYTEAFF	TGTGCCAGCAGCTTAGCCTCCAGGGGGCAATACACTGAAGCTTTCTTT
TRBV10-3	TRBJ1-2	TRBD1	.	CAISEPDRADGYTF	TGTGCCATCAGTGAGCCGGACAGGGCTGATGGCTACACCTTC
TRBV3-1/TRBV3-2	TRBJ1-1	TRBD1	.	CASSVPGTVTEAFF	TGTGCCAGCAGCGTTCCCGGGACAGTCACCGAAGCTTTCTTT
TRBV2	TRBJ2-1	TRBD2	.	CASSGGLAVANEQFF	TGTGCCAGCAGCGGGGGACTAGCGGTTGCGAATGAGCAGTTCTTC
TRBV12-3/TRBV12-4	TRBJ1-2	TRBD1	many	CASSFGTGYGYTF	TGTGCCAGCAGTTTTGGGACAGGCTATGGCTACACCTTC
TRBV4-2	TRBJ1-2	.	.	CASSQDRQAGYTF	TGTGCCAGCAGCCAAGATAGACAGGCTGGCTACACCTTC
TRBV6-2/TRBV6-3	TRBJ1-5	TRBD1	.	CASSYRLGTGPNQPQHF	TGTGCCAGCAGTTACCGCCTCGGGACAGGGCCTAATCAGCCCCAGCATTTT
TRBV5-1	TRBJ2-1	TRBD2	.	CASTPRTSAYNEQFF	TGCGCCAGCACCCCTCGGACTAGCGCCTACAATGAGCAGTTCTTC
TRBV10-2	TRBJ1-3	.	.	CASSDSWGRQTVSGNTIYF	TGCGCCAGCAGTGACTCGTGGGGCCGGCAGACCGTCTCTGGAAACACCATATATTTT
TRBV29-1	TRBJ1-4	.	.	CSGGQSAEKLFF	TGCAGCGGAGGACAATCGGCGGAAAAACTGTTTTTT
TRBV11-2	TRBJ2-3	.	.	CASRRVTDTQYF	TGTGCCAGCAGAAGAGTCACAGATACGCAGTATTTT
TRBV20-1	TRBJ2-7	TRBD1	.	CSASGTGVGEQYF	TGCAGTGCTAGTGGGACAGGGGTCGGCGAGCAGTACTTC
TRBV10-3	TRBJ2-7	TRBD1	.	CAILGQGDEQYF	TGTGCCATCTTGGGACAGGGCGACGAGCAGTACTTC
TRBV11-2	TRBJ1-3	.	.	CASSLVATGNTIYF	TGTGCCAGCAGCTTAGTGGCAACTGGAAACACCATATATTTT
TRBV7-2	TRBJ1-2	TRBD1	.	CASSPRQGNYGYTF	TGTGCCAGCAGCCCACGACAGGGAAACTATGGCTACACCTTC